The 12 T cell receptor beta chains presented below share a single source sample, sequenced in a study of PD-L1 blockade in urothelial cancer. Described time point: pretreatment peripheral blood. Generated by immunoSEQ multiplex PCR, the TCRdb table keeps only in-frame clones and is missing some. The sample gives around 70,000 clones, roughly 84% of which show up once; roughly 9% is in the top ten. The sample in question was PBMCs, obtained around atezolizumab (anti-PD-L1) treatment. These receptors originate from a woman aged 70-85 years with urothelial cancer.

V gene TRBV7-9 combines with J gene TRBJ1-2; no clear D gene. The CDR3 loop spans 13 amino acids. CDR1 and CDR2 (germline): SEHNR, FQNEAQ (reference sequence). V was pared by 4 bases and J by 5 bases, with 11 bases between. The CDR3 is CASSSGDFYGYTF. CDR3 bases: TGTGCCAGCAGCTCCGGGGATTTTTATGGCTACACCTTC.

The chain has TRBV11-2 and TRBJ2-2; tentatively, D is TRBD2 (5 bases). The CDR3 length is 14 residues. CDR1 is SGHAT and CDR2 is FQNNGV in the germline V gene. Deletions cut 2 bases from V and 4 bases from J, with 8 bases between. CDR3 region: CASSLYGGTGELFF. CDR3 bases: TGTGCCAGCAGCTTATACGGAGGCACCGGGGAGCTGTTTTTT. The full variable domain, completed using reference TRBV11-2 and TRBJ2-2, is EAGVAQSPRYKIIEKRQSVAFWCNPISGHATLYWYQQILGQGPKLLIQFQNNGVVDDSQLPKDRFSAERLKGVDSTLKIQPAKLEDSAVYLCASSLYGGTGELFFGEGSRLTVL.

The rearrangement links TRBV18 to TRBJ2-1; D is possibly TRBD2 (5 bases). Germline V gene data show CDR1 as KGHSH and CDR2 as LQKENI. The CDR3 runs to 13 residues. Trimming removed 3 bases at V and 5 bases at J, with 8 bases between. DNA of the CDR3: TGTGCCAGCTCACCGTTCGGGAACAATGAGCAGTTCTTC. This sequence encodes CASSPFGNNEQFF.

This sequence joins TRBV7-9 and TRBJ1-3; no firm D call. Germline CDR1 reads SEHNR; CDR2 reads FQNEAQ (reference sequence). V shed 1 base and J shed 0 bases, with 10 bases lying between them. This CDR3 comprises 16 residues. CDR3 sequence reads: CASSLVEVISGNTIYF. The CDR3 DNA is TGTGCCAGCAGCTTAGTTGAGGTCATCTCTGGAAACACCATATATTTT.

This chain links TRBV7-9 with TRBJ2-3; TRBD2 is a possible D gene (6 bases). The CDR3 is 14 amino acids. In germline, CDR1 is SEHNR, CDR2 FQNEAQ (reference sequence). V lost 2 bases, J lost 7 bases, and 13 bases lay in between. DNA of the CDR3: TGTGCCAGCAGCTTATCCGAGACTAGTTATACGCAGTATTTT. This codes for CASSLSETSYTQYF.

The chain combines TRBV27 with TRBJ2-3, with TRBD2 matching 13 bases. Germline loops: CDR1 MNHEY, CDR2 SMNVEV (reference sequence). Trimming took 5 bases from V and 3 from J; bases not matched to a gene: 8. The CDR3 has 17 amino acids. For the CDR3, the DNA is TGTGCCAGCAGTCCCCAACTAGCGGGGGGGCCAACAGATACGCAGTATTTT. Amino acid sequence: CASSPQLAGGPTDTQYF.

This clone was seen once. This chain connects TRBV7-8 to TRBJ2-3; 15 bases align to TRBD2. The CDR3 sequence is 19 residues long. The V gene's germline CDR1 is SGHVS and CDR2 FQNEAQ. The V segment lost 5 bases and the J segment 0 bases; nucleotides outside the gene matches: 9. The CDR3 protein is CASSTGTSGGWWSTDTQYF. CDR3 nucleotides: TGTGCCAGCAGCACCGGGACTAGCGGGGGGTGGTGGAGCACAGATACGCAGTATTTT.

V and J are TRBV5-6 and TRBJ1-2; perhaps TRBD1 as D (5 bases). CDR1 is SGHDT, CDR2 YYEEEE, per germline. Deletions cut 5 bases from V and 3 bases from J, with 20 bases between. This CDR3 region has 16 residues. CDR3 in DNA: TGTGCCAGCAGGTTGAACGCGGTAGGGGAGGACTATGGCTACACCTTC. Translating gives CASRLNAVGEDYGYTF.

About this clone: The sample carries other DNA sequences with the same CDR3. The DNA for the CDR3 is TGTGCCTGGAGTGGGACAGGGGGCAATCAGCCCCAGCATTTT. It translates to CAWSGTGGNQPQHF. The V and J genes are TRBV30 and TRBJ1-5; 9 nucleotides agree with TRBD1. J lost 2 bases, V lost 1 base, and 0 bases had no gene match. CDR3 length: 14 amino acids. Germline-derived CDR1 and CDR2 are GTSNPN and SVGIG (reference sequence). Complete variable domain (other parts from reference TRBV30 and TRBJ1-5): SQTIHQWPATLVQPVGSPLSLECTVEGTSNPNLYWYRQAAGRGLQLLFYSVGIGQISSEVPQNLSASRPQDRQFILSSKKLLLSDSGFYLCAWSGTGGNQPQHFGDGTRLSIL.

V usage is TRBV28 and J usage is TRBJ2-7; 8 positions match TRBD1. After removal of 3 bases from V and 1 base from J, the junction contained 8 bases not matched to a gene. The germline V gene has CDR1 MDHEN and CDR2 SYDVKM. The CDR3 spans 16 residues. In DNA, the CDR3 is TGTGCCAGCAGTTTCCCGACAGGGGCGACGTCCTACGAGCAGTACTTC. Translation gives CASSFPTGATSYEQYF.

The V call is TRBV6-5, the J call TRBJ1-4, with TRBD1 as a possible D gene (6 bases). Between the trimmed V and J ends, which lost 9 bases and 8 bases, there was a span of 16 bases. In germline, CDR1 is MNHEY, CDR2 SVGAGI. The CDR3 totals 13 residues. The CDR3, as DNA: TGTGCCAGTTCAAGGCAGGGGTCCGAAAAACTGTTTTTT. Its protein is CASSRQGSEKLFF.

In nucleotides, the CDR3 is TGTGCCAGCAGCCTAGCACAGGGTCCTGAAGCTTTCTTT. Translation: CASSLAQGPEAFF. The chain uses TRBV5-5 and TRBJ1-1, with D possibly being TRBD1 (6 bases). The CDR3 runs 13 residues. Germline-derived CDR1 and CDR2 are SGHKS and YYEKEE (reference sequence). Trimming removed 4 bases at V and 6 bases at J, with 13 bases between.